This paragraph covers one TCR beta chain sequence. Its antigen is not identified. Template-switching 5'RACE yielded the TCR cDNA; a universal primer site and UMIs were added in the process. TCRdb itself ran the 5' RACE reads through MiXCR, one entry per CDR3 protein. The table shows some 400,000 distinct CDR3 sequences, with approximately 18% occurring only once. This specimen comes from a study of T cells after yellow fever vaccination. Findings and limits, study-wide: A minor fraction of clonotypes spanned both CD4 and CD8 compartments. At around 95% for CD4 and 70% to 90% for CD8, most primary-vaccination clones showed up again after the booster. Abundant contaminating clonotypes from the bulk population could appear in FACS-sorted repertoires.

V was clipped by 6 bases and J by 4 bases; unmatched bases: 3. Germline V gene lookup returns CDR1 SGHRS and CDR2 YFSETQ. The CDR3 sequence is 13 residues long. The chain is built from TRBV5-1 and TRBJ2-5; 10 bases fit TRBD1. The receptor was isolated from a man aged 18 to 30 who received the YFV17D yellow fever vaccine. The sample here was PBMCs, taken before the yellow fever booster vaccination. The CDR3, as DNA: TGCGCCAGCACCCGGGACAGGGGAGAGACCCAGTACTTC. This encodes CASTRDRGETQYF.